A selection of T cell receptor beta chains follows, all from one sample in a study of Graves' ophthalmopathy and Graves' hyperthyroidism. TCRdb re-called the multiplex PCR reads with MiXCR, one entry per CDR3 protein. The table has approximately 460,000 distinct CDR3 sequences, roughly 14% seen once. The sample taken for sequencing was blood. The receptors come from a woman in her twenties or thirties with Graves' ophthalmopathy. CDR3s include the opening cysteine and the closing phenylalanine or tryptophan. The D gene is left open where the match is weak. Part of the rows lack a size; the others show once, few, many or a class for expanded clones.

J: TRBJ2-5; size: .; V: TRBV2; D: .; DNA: TGTGCCAGCAGTGGGGTTGGTGGTGTCGAGACCCAGTACTTC; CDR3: CASSGVGGVETQYF
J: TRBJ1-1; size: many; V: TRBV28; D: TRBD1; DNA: TGTGCCAGCAGTTCCGGGACAGTGACGAACACTGAAGCTTTCTTT; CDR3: CASSSGTVTNTEAFF
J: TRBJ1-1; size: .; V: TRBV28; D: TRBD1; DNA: TGTGCCAGCAGTTTAAATACAGGGGCTGGGAGCACTGAAGCTTTCTTT; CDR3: CASSLNTGAGSTEAFF
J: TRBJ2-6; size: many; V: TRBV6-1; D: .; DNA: TGTGCCAGCAGTGATCTTACCGAGGCCAACGTCCTGACTTTC; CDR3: CASSDLTEANVLTF
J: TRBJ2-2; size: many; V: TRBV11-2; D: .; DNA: TGTGCCAGCAGCTTGGGGCTTTCGAACACCGGGGAGCTGTTTTTT; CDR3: CASSLGLSNTGELFF
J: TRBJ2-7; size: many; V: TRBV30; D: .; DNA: TGTGCCTGGAGTGTACCCTTCCTGACCTACGAGCAGTACTTC; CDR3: CAWSVPFLTYEQYF
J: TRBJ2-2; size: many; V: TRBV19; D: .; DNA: TGTGCCTCCTTTAAACCCGGGTCCGGGGAGCTGTTTTTT; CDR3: CASFKPGSGELFF
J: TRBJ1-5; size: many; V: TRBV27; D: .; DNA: TGTGCCAGCAGTTTTCTACGCGGGGGTAGCGATCAGCCCCAGCATTTT; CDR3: CASSFLRGGSDQPQHF
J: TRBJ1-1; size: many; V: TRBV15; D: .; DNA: TGTGCCACCAGCAGAGTAGGGGGGTTTAGCACTGAAGCTTTCTTT; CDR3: CATSRVGGFSTEAFF
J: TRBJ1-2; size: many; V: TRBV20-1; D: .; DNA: TGCAGTGCTAGCACCCCAGGGTATGGCTACACCTTC; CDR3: CSASTPGYGYTF
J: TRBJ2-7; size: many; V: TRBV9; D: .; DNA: TGTGCCAGCGGGGGGTCCGGTAGCCCTTACGAGCAGTACTTC; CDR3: CASGGSGSPYEQYF
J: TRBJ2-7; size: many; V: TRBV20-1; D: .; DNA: TGCAGTGCTAGAGATATGACCAGAGAGTACTACGAGCAGTACTTC; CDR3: CSARDMTREYYEQYF
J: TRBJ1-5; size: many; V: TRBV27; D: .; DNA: TGTGCCAGCAGTCGGGGGGCCCTAAGCAATCAGCCCCAGCATTTT; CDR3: CASSRGALSNQPQHF
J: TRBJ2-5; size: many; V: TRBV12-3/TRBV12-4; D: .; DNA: TGTGCCAGCAGTTTGGCGGGGAAGACCCAGTACTTC; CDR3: CASSLAGKTQYF
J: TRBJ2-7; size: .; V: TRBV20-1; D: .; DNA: TGCAGTGCCCCAGGGAACTACGAGCAGTACTTC; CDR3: CSAPGNYEQYF